These T cell receptor beta chains were read from a single sample in a study of T cells after yellow fever vaccination. TCRdb re-called the 5' RACE reads with MiXCR, one entry per CDR3 protein. In the table there are about 96,000 distinct CDR3 sequences, 8% to 10% of which are singletons. The sample consisted of CD8+ T cells not binding an NS4B(214-222) dextramer, sorted from PBMCs, taken roughly 14 days after the first yellow fever vaccination. Receptors originate from a man aged 18 to 29 who received the YFV17D yellow fever vaccine. The CDR3 runs from the conserved cysteine through the conserved F or W. The D gene is left open where the match is weak. Clone sizes are given selectively: once, few, many, or a class where the clone is expanded.

V,size,D,J,DNA,CDR3
TRBV5-1,few,-,TRBJ2-5,TGCGCCAGCAGCTTGTTGGTGGAGCAAGAGACCCAGTACTTC,CASSLLVEQETQYF
TRBV7-2,few,-,TRBJ2-2,TGTGCCAGCAGCTTAGAGGCAGGGGTGGACGGGGAGCTGTTTTTT,CASSLEAGVDGELFF
TRBV12-3/TRBV12-4,many,TRBD1,TRBJ2-1,TGTGCCAGCAGTTTGGGACAGACTGAGCAGTTCTTC,CASSLGQTEQFF
TRBV18,many,-,TRBJ1-1,TGTGCCAGCTCACCCTCTGGCGATATGAACACTGAAGCTTTCTTT,CASSPSGDMNTEAFF
TRBV30,few,-,TRBJ2-3,TGTGCCTGGAGTGGCGAGGGATTCGCTCTGAAAGATACGCAGTATTTT,CAWSGEGFALKDTQYF
TRBV4-3,-,TRBD2,TRBJ2-7,TGCGCCAGCAGTCGGGGGCAGCGGGGGGGAACCTACGAGCAGTACTTC,CASSRGQRGGTYEQYF
TRBV6-1,-,-,TRBJ2-7,TGTGCCAGCAGCCGAACCCCCAATTTAAGGTCCTACGAGCAGTACTTC,CASSRTPNLRSYEQYF
TRBV7-2,few,-,TRBJ2-3,TGTGCCAGCAGCTTTTGGGTCAGCACAGATACGCAGTATTTT,CASSFWVSTDTQYF
TRBV4-3,-,TRBD1,TRBJ1-3,TGCGCCAGCAGCCAAGTAGACAGGGGGCCTGGAAACACCATATATTTT,CASSQVDRGPGNTIYF
TRBV7-9,-,TRBD1,TRBJ1-2,TGTGCCAGCAGCACTGGACAGGCTCACTATGGCTACACCTTC,CASSTGQAHYGYTF
TRBV27,-,TRBD1,TRBJ1-1,TGTGCCAGCAGTCTCGGGACAGTCACTGAAGCTTTCTTT,CASSLGTVTEAFF
TRBV7-9,-,-,TRBJ2-2,TGTGCCAGCAGCGCGCGGGGCACCGGGGAGCTGTTTTTT,CASSARGTGELFF
TRBV11-2,few,-,TRBJ2-3,TGTGCCAGCAGTCGCCCCGAGGGGGGGGAGACGCAGTATTTT,CASSRPEGGETQYF
TRBV6-1,few,TRBD1,TRBJ1-1,TGTGCCAGCTGGTTGACAGGGGACACTGAAGCTTTCTTT,CASWLTGDTEAFF
TRBV29-1,few,-,TRBJ2-1,TGCAGCGTGGGGGTCGGGGCAGGGGAGCAGTTCTTC,CSVGVGAGEQFF
TRBV12-3/TRBV12-4,few,-,TRBJ2-4,TGTGCCAGCAGTTTAGGGGGTTCGGGGACCCCCAGGGACATTCAGTACTTC,CASSLGGSGTPRDIQYF
TRBV12-3/TRBV12-4,few,TRBD2,TRBJ2-2,TGTGCCAGCAGTTCCCCTAGCGGGGGGGCATCGAACACCGGGGAGCTGTTTTTT,CASSSPSGGASNTGELFF
TRBV10-2,few,TRBD2,TRBJ2-7,TGCGCCAGCGGGACTAGCGGGGGGGCCGATCCCTACGAGCAGTACTTC,CASGTSGGADPYEQYF
TRBV27,many,-,TRBJ2-2,TGTGCCAGCGGGCTTCTCTCCACCGGGGAGCTGTTTTTT,CASGLLSTGELFF
TRBV6-1,few,TRBD1,TRBJ2-7,TGTGCCAGCAACCGGGACAGGGGCAGGGACGAGCAGTACTTC,CASNRDRGRDEQYF
TRBV29-1,many,-,TRBJ2-1,TGCAGCGTTGAGGGGGGGCCCTTGAATCCTGGCTACAATGAGCAGTTCTTC,CSVEGGPLNPGYNEQFF
TRBV3-1,-,TRBD1,TRBJ1-5,TGTGCCAGCAGCCAAGGGGACAGGTCGGGCAATCAGCCCCAGCATTTT,CASSQGDRSGNQPQHF
TRBV9,-,TRBD2,TRBJ2-3,TGTGCCAGCAGCCTCTACGGGGGGGGGCCCACAGATACGCAGTATTTT,CASSLYGGGPTDTQYF
TRBV11-2,-,-,TRBJ1-1,TGTGCCGGATCATCGACAGCGAACACTGAAGCTTTCTTT,CAGSSTANTEAFF
TRBV4-1,few,-,TRBJ1-5,TGCGCCAGCAGCCTCGGCTCACATCAGCCCCAGCATTTT,CASSLGSHQPQHF
TRBV6-1,few,-,TRBJ2-5,TGTGCCAGCAGTATTACTGGGGACCAGTACTTC,CASSITGDQYF
TRBV27,many,TRBD2,TRBJ2-1,TGTGCCAGCAGTCCTAGCGGGGGGGGTTACAATGAGCAGTTCTTC,CASSPSGGGYNEQFF
TRBV12-3/TRBV12-4,-,-,TRBJ1-5,TGTGCCAGCACCCGAGGGGGGAACCCCAATCAGCCCCAGCATTTT,CASTRGGNPNQPQHF
TRBV24-1,few,TRBD1,TRBJ2-2,TGTGCCACCGGGACAGGGGACACCGGGGAGCTGTTTTTT,CATGTGDTGELFF
TRBV7-9,few,-,TRBJ1-2,TGTGCCAGCAGCTTACCCTCTCAGGGAAATGGCTACACCTTC,CASSLPSQGNGYTF
TRBV5-1,few,-,TRBJ2-1,TGCGCCAGCAGCTTGGTAGTCGAGTATGAGCAGTTCTTC,CASSLVVEYEQFF
TRBV15,-,TRBD2,TRBJ2-1,TGTGCCACCAGCGCTAGCGGGGGGGCCAATGAGCAGTTCTTC,CATSASGGANEQFF
TRBV7-9,few,-,TRBJ2-1,TGTGCCAGCAGCTTTGGGGGGATCAATGAGCAGTTCTTC,CASSFGGINEQFF
TRBV7-6,few,-,TRBJ2-2,TGTGCCAGCAGCCTTCTTTACCAGGTGGAGAACACCGGGGAGCTGTTTTTT,CASSLLYQVENTGELFF
TRBV5-5,-,TRBD1,TRBJ2-2,TGTGCCAGCAGCTCCATACAGGGGGCCGGCGGGGAGCTGTTTTTT,CASSSIQGAGGELFF
TRBV7-9,-,TRBD2,TRBJ2-1,TGTGCCAGCAGCTTATTGACTAGCGGTTGGTACAATGAGCAGTTCTTC,CASSLLTSGWYNEQFF
TRBV10-3,many,-,TRBJ1-1,TGTGCCATCAGTGAGTCGGGGGTGCAGGGAACGGCTGAAGCTTTCTTT,CAISESGVQGTAEAFF
TRBV5-1,-,TRBD2,TRBJ2-4,TGCGCCAGCCTAGCGGGGGGCCCTTCGGGAAACATTCAGTACTTC,CASLAGGPSGNIQYF
TRBV9,-,-,TRBJ2-3,TGTGCCAGCAGCGTAGGGAGATCTAGCACAGATACGCAGTATTTT,CASSVGRSSTDTQYF
TRBV6-5,few,-,TRBJ2-5,TGTGCCAGCAGTTACTTCCGTGCTGAGACCCAGTACTTC,CASSYFRAETQYF
TRBV27,few,-,TRBJ2-1,TGTGCCAGCAGTTTAGGGCTCTCCTACAATGAGCAGTTCTTC,CASSLGLSYNEQFF
TRBV13,-,-,TRBJ1-2,TGTGCCAGCCGGGAGGGCGGTGGCTACACCTTC,CASREGGGYTF
TRBV28,-,TRBD1,TRBJ2-1,TGTGCCAGCAGTTTAGGTGGGACAGCTTATTACAATGAGCAGTTCTTC,CASSLGGTAYYNEQFF
TRBV19,few,-,TRBJ2-3,TGTGCCAGTAGTTCCTGGGACGTAAGCACAGATACGCAGTATTTT,CASSSWDVSTDTQYF
TRBV6-5,few,TRBD2,TRBJ2-5,TGTGCCAGCAGTTACTCTTTAGCGGGAGTAGAGACCCAGTACTTC,CASSYSLAGVETQYF
TRBV27,-,TRBD2,TRBJ2-7,TGTGCCAGCAGTGCCGTGGGGGGACGAGTTGGGACTAGCGGGTACTACGAGCAGTACTTC,CASSAVGGRVGTSGYYEQYF
TRBV20-1,once,-,TRBJ1-5,TGCTGTGCTAGAGCCTCTAGGACAGTGGGCAATCAGCCCCAGCATTTT,CCARASRTVGNQPQHF
TRBV7-8,few,-,TRBJ1-2,TGTGCCAGCAGCCTTAGCGCGCGTCAAACAGATCTTTATGGCTACACCTTC,CASSLSARQTDLYGYTF
TRBV6-2/TRBV6-3,-,TRBD1,TRBJ1-1,TGTGCCAGCAGCTACACCTCCACAGGGGACGGGATCGAAGCTTTCTTT,CASSYTSTGDGIEAFF
TRBV11-2,many,-,TRBJ2-1,TGTGCCAGCAGCTTAGAAGGGTGGCCTGAGCAGTTCTTC,CASSLEGWPEQFF
TRBV4-1,-,-,TRBJ2-5,TGCGCCAGCAGCCAAGCCTCAGGAGCATCCCAAGAGACCCAGTACTTC,CASSQASGASQETQYF
TRBV12-3/TRBV12-4,many,-,TRBJ1-1,TGTGCCAGCAGTTTTCAGGGGACGGTCACTGAAGCTTTCTTT,CASSFQGTVTEAFF
TRBV10-1,-,-,TRBJ2-5,TGCGCCAGCAGTCGCGGACGGAAAGAGACCCAGTACTTC,CASSRGRKETQYF
TRBV7-6,many,-,TRBJ1-1,TGTGCCAGCAGGTCTCTGGGCTACACTGAAGCTTTCTTT,CASRSLGYTEAFF
TRBV5-6,few,TRBD1,TRBJ1-1,TGTGCCAGCAGCGGCCCCGGGACAGCGGAAGCTTTCTTT,CASSGPGTAEAFF
TRBV20-1,few,-,TRBJ1-1,TGCAGTGCTGAACGTGAAGCTTTCTTT,CSAEREAFF
TRBV7-3,few,TRBD1,TRBJ2-2,TGTGCCAGCAGCTTCCCGCCGGGACAGGGGTCCGGGGAGCTGTTTTTT,CASSFPPGQGSGELFF